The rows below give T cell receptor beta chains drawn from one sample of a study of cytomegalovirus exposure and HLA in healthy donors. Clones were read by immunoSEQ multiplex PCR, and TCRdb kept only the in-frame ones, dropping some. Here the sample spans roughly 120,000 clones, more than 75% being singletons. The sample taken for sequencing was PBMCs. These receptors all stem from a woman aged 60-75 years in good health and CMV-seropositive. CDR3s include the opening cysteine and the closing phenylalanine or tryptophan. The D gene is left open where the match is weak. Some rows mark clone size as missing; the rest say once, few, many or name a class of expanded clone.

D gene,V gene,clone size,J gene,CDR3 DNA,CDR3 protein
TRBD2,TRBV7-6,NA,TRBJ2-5,TGTGCCAGCAGCCCTTTGCCTAGCGGGACGAAAGAAAAGACCCAGTACTTC,CASSPLPSGTKEKTQYF
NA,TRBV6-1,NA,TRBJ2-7,TGTGCCAGCAGTGAAAGGGGGGACAGCTCCTACGAGCAGTACTTC,CASSERGDSSYEQYF
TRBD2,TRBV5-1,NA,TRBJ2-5,TGCGCCAGCAGCTTGTTCTCTAGCGGGAGGGGTTTAAAGACCCAGTACTTC,CASSLFSSGRGLKTQYF
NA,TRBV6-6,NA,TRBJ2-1,TGTGCCAGCAGGCGAGCTCAGGGTGGGAACAATGAGCAGTTCTTC,CASRRAQGGNNEQFF
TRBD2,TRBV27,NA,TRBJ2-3,TGTGCCAGCAGTCAACCCGGGACTAGCGGGCGTAGGCAGTATTTT,CASSQPGTSGRRQYF
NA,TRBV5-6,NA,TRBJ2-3,TGTGCCAGCAGCTCCGGAGCTGACAGTAGCACAGATACGCAGTATTTT,CASSSGADSSTDTQYF
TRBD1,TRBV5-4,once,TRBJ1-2,TGTGCCAGCAGCGGAGGGACAGCAGAAGTTAACTATGGCTACACCTTC,CASSGGTAEVNYGYTF
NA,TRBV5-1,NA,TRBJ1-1,TGCGCCAGCAGCCCAACCCAGGGAGGGTCATCAGCTTTCTTT,CASSPTQGGSSAFF
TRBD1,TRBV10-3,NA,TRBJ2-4,TGTGCCATCAGTGACCCGGGACAGGGTGGAAACATTCAGTACTTC,CAISDPGQGGNIQYF
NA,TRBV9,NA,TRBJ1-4,TGTGCCAGCAGCGTTCGCGCATCAACTAATGAAAAACTGTTTTTT,CASSVRASTNEKLFF
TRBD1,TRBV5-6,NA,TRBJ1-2,TGTGCCAGCAGCCGGGACAGGGGAGCGGAGAACTATGGCTACACCTTC,CASSRDRGAENYGYTF
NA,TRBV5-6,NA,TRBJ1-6,TGTGCCAGCAGCCTTACAGGTTTTCCACCGTCACCCCTCCACTTT,CASSLTGFPPSPLHF
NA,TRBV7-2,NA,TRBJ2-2,TGTGCCAGCAGCGCACAGGGTCCCGGGGAGCTGTTTTTT,CASSAQGPGELFF
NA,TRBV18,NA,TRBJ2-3,TGTGCCAGCTCACCATTGATCGGGATCACAGATACGCAGTATTTT,CASSPLIGITDTQYF
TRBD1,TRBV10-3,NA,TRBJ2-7,TGTGCCATCAGTGAAGGGACAGGGGAATCCTACGAGCAGTACTTC,CAISEGTGESYEQYF
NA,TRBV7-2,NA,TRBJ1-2,TGTGCCAGCAGCTTAGGGGGAGCTGATGGCTACACCTTC,CASSLGGADGYTF
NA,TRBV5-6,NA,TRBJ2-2,TGTGCCAGCAGCGCAACGCTAGTGAGCACCGGGGAGCTGTTTTTT,CASSATLVSTGELFF
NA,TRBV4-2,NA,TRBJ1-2,TGTGCCAGCAGCCCTGGGGGGGAGGGGCGCGGCTACACCTTC,CASSPGGEGRGYTF
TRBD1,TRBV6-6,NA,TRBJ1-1,TGTGCCAGCAGCCCCCCCCGGACAGGGCTGAACACTGAAGCTTTCTTT,CASSPPRTGLNTEAFF
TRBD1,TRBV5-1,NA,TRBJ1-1,TGCGCCAGCAGCTTTACCCTGACAGGGGAATGGGACACTGAAGCTTTCTTT,CASSFTLTGEWDTEAFF
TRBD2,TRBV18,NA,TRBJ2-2,TGTGCCAGCTCACCCGGACTAGCGGGACGGAGCGGGGAGCTGTTTTTT,CASSPGLAGRSGELFF
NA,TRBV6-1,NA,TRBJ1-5,TGTGCCAGCAGTCCCGGACAGCTAAGGCAGCCCCAGCATTTT,CASSPGQLRQPQHF